This T cell receptor beta chain was sequenced during a study of vaccination and CD4 T cells after COVID-19. The wider study: Collection of post-vaccine samples followed dose two by a median approximately 69 days, spanning a range of 14 to 241. Overlapping spike peptides of SARS-CoV-2, HCoV-NL63, HCoV-OC43 and HCoV-229E stimulated the cells. Study-wide results and limits: Spike mono-reactivity applied to 304 of 307 vaccine-specific clones detected in convalescent patients.

An Oncomine TCR Beta short-read assay was used to sequence the DNA from cultured CD4+ T cells. TCRdb re-analysed the PCR reads in MiXCR, keeping a single row per CDR3 protein. The table records about 18,000 distinct CDR3 sequences, around 45% of them present only once. A note on this clonotype: The antigen is not known.

The treatment is: approximately 9-day PBMC culture with coronavirus spike peptide pools or control peptides (ViraFEST assay). Before TCRs were sequenced, ViraFEST expanded antigen-specific T cells with peptide pools. This clonotype was sampled from a human donor who had recovered from COVID-19. The sample in question was CD4+ T cells from blood, cultured in vitro, obtained after SARS-CoV-2 vaccination.

In nucleotides, the CDR3 is TGTGCCAGCAGATACGCGGAGGGCTACACCTTC. Encoded protein: CASRYAEGYTF. The J gene is TRBJ1-2, the V gene TRBV25-1; no clear D gene. Trimming removed 6 bases from V and 8 bases from J, with 10 bases in between. The CDR3 runs 11 residues. The germline V gene encodes CDR1 MGHDK and CDR2 SYGVNS.